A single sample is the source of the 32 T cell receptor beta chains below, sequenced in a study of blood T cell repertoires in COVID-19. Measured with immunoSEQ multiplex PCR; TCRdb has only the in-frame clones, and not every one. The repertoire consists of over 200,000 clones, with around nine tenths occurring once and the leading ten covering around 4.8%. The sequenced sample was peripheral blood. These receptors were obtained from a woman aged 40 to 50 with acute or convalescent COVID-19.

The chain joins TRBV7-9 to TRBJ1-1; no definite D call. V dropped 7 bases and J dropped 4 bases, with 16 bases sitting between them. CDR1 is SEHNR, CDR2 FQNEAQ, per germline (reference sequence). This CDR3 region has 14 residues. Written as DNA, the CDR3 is TGTGCCAGCACCGGTTCCAGGACTCTCACTGAAGCTTTCTTT. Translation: CASTGSRTLTEAFF.

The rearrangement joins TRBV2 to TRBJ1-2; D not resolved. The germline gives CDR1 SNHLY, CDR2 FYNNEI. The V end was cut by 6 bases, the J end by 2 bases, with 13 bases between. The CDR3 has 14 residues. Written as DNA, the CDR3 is TGTGCCAGCAGCAAGGACGGCGGGAACTATGGCTACACCTTC. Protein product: CASSKDGGNYGYTF.

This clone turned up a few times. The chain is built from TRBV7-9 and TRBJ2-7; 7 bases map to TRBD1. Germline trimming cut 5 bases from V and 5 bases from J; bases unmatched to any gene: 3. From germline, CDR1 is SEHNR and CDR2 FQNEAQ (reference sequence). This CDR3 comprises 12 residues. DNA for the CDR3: TGTGCCAGCAGCCCAACAGGGGACGAGCAGTACGTC. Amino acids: CASSPTGDEQYV.

The CDR3 DNA is TGCGCCAGCAGCCAGGACAGGGTGTCTGGGAACACTGAAGCTTTCTTT. Translation gives CASSQDRVSGNTEAFF. The rearrangement uses TRBV5-1 and TRBJ1-1, with 8 bases that match TRBD1. CDR1 is SGHRS and CDR2 is YFSETQ in the germline V gene. The CDR3 consists of 16 residues. The V and J ends lost 4 bases and 1 base, in that order; junction bases with no gene match: 9.

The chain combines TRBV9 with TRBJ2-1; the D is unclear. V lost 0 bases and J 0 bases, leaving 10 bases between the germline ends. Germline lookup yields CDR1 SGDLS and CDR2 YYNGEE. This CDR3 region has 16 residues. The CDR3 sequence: CASSVVDSLSYNEQFF. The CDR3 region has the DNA TGTGCCAGCAGCGTAGTTGACTCTCTCTCCTACAATGAGCAGTTCTTC.

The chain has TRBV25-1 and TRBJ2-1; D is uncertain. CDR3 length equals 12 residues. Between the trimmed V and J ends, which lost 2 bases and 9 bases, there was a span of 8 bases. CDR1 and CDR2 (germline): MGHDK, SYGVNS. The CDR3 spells CASSETLGEQFF. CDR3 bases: TGTGCCAGCAGTGAAACCCTAGGTGAGCAGTTCTTC.

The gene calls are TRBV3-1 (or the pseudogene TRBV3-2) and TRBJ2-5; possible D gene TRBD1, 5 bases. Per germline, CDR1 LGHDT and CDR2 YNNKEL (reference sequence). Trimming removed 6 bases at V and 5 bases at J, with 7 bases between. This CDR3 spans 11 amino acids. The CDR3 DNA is TGTGCCAGCAGTAACAGGGAGACCCAGTACTTC. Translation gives CASSNRETQYF.

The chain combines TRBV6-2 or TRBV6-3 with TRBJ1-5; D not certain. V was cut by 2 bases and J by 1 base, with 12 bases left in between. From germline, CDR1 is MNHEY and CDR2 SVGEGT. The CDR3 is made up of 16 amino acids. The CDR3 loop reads CASSYGQTRSNQPQHF. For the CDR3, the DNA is TGTGCCAGCAGTTACGGTCAAACGCGCAGCAATCAGCCCCAGCATTTT.

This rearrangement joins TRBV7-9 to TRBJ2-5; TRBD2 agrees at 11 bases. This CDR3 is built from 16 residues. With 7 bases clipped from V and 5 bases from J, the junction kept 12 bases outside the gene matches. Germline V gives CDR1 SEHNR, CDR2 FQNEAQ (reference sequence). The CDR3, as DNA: TGTGCCAGCACCGGAAGTGGTAGCGGGGGGGCGGAGACCCAGTACTTC. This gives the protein CASTGSGSGGAETQYF.

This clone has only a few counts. CDR3 amino acids: CARASGGANEQFF. The DNA of the CDR3 is TGTGCCAGGGCGAGCGGGGGGGCTAATGAGCAGTTCTTC. The genes are TRBV2 and TRBJ2-1, with 10 nucleotides matching TRBD2. The CDR3 sequence is 13 residues long. The ends lost 9 bases at V and 7 bases at J; junction bases unmatched: 6. CDR1 and CDR2 (germline): SNHLY, FYNNEI.

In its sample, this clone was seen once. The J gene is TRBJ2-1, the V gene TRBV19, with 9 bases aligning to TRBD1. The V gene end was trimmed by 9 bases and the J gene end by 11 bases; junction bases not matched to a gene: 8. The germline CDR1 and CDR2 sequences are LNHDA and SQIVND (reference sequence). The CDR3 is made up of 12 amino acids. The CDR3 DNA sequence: TGTGCCAGCCGGGACAGGGATCGTCAGCAGTTCTTC. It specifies CASRDRDRQQFF.

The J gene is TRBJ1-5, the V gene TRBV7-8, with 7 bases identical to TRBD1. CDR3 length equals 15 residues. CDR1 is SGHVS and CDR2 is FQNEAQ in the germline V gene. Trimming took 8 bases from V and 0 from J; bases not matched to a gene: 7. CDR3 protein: CASGGGRYSNQPQHF. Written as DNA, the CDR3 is TGTGCCAGCGGAGGGGGCCGGTATAGCAATCAGCCCCAGCATTTT.

The chain's CDR3 is CASSLQGAFYNSPLHF. CDR3 DNA: TGTGCCAGCAGCTTACAAGGGGCTTTCTATAATTCACCCCTCCACTTT. V usage is TRBV7-6 and J usage is TRBJ1-6, with D perhaps TRBD1 (5 bases). The CDR3 sequence is 16 residues long. CDR1 is SGHVS, CDR2 FNYEAQ, per germline. V was shortened by 2 bases and J by 3 bases, with 11 bases between the two germline ends.

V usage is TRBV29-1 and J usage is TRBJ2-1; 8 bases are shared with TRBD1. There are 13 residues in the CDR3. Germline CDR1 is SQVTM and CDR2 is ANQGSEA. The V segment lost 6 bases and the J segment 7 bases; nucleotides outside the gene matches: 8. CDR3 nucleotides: TGCAGCGTGAACGACAGGGGTTCGAATGAGCAGTTCTTC. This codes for CSVNDRGSNEQFF.

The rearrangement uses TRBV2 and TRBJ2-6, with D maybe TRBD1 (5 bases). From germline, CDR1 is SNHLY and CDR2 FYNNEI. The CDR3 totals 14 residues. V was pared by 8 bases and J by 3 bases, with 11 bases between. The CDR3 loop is CASVGARGANVLTF. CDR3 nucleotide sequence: TGTGCCAGCGTAGGGGCGCGTGGGGCCAACGTCCTGACTTTC. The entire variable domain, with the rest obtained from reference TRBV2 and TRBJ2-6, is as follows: EPEVTQTPSHQVTQMGQEVILRCVPISNHLYFYWYRQILGQKVEFLVSFYNNEISEKSEIFDDQFSVERPDGSNFTLKIRSTKLEDSAMYFCASVGARGANVLTFGAGSRLTVL.

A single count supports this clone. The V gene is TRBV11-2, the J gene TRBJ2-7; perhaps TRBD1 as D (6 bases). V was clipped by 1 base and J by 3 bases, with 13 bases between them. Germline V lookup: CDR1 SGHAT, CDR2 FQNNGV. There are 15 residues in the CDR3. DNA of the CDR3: TGTGCCAGCAGCTTAGCTAGGGGGTTGGTCTACGAGCAGTACGTC. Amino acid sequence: CASSLARGLVYEQYV.

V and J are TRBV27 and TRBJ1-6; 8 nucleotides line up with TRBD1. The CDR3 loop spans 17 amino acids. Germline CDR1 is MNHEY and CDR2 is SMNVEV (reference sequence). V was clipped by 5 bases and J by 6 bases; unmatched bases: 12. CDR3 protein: CASSPYIMTGVNSPLHF. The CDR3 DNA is TGTGCCAGCAGTCCTTATATAATGACAGGGGTTAATTCACCCCTCCACTTT.

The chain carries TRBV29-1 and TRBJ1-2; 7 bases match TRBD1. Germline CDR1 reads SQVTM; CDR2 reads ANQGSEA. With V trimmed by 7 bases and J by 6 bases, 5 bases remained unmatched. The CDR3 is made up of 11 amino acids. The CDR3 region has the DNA TGCAGCGGCGACAGGGTGGATGGCTACACCTTC. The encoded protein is CSGDRVDGYTF.

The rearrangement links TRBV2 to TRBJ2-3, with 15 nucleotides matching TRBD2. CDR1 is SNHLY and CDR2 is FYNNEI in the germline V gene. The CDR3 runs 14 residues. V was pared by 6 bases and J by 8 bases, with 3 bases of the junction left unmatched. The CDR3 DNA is TGTGCCAGCAGAATGGGACTAGCGGGGGGTACGCAGTATTTT. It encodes CASRMGLAGGTQYF.

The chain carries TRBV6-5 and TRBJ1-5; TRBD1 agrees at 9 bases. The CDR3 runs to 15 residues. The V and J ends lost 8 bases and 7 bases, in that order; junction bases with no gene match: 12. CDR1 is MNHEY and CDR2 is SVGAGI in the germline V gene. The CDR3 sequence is CASQPITGGRQPQHF. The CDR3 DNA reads TGTGCCAGCCAGCCGATAACAGGGGGCAGGCAGCCCCAGCATTTT.

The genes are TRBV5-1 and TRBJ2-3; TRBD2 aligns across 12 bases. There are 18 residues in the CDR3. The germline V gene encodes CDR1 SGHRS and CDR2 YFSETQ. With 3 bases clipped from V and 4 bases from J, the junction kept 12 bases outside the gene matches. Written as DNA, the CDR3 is TGCGCCAGCAGCTCCAGCCCCCCTAGCGGGGGGGCCTCAGATACGCAGTATTTT. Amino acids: CASSSSPPSGGASDTQYF.

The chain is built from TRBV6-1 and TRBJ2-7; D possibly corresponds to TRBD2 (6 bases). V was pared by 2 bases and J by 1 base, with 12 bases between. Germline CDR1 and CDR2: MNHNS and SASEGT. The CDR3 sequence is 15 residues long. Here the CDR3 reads CASSEWRGASYEQYV. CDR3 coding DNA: TGTGCCAGCAGTGAATGGCGCGGGGCATCCTACGAGCAGTACGTC.

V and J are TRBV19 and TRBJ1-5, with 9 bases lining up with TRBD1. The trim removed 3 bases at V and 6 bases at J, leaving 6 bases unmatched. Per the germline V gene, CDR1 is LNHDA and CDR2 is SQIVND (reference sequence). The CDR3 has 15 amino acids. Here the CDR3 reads CASSIGQGFGQPQHF. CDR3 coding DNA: TGTGCCAGTAGTATTGGACAGGGGTTCGGTCAGCCCCAGCATTTT.

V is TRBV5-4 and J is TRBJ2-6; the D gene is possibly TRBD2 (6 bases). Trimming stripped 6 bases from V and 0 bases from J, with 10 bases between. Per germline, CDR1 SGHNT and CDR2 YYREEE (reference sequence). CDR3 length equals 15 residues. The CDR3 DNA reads TGTGCCAGCACCATGGGAGGCTCTGGGGCCAACGTCCTGACTTTC. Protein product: CASTMGGSGANVLTF.

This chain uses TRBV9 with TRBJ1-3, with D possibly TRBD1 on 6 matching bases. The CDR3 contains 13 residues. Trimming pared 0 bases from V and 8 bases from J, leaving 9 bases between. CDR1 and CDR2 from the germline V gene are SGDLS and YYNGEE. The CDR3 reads CASSVGDTDTIYF. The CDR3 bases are TGTGCCAGCAGCGTAGGGGACACCGACACCATATATTTT.

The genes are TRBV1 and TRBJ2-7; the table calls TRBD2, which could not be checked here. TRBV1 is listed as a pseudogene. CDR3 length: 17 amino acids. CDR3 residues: CTSSQPGLGKNSYEQYV. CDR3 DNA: TGCACCAGCAGCCAACCGGGACTGGGGAAAAACTCCTACGAGCAGTACGTC.

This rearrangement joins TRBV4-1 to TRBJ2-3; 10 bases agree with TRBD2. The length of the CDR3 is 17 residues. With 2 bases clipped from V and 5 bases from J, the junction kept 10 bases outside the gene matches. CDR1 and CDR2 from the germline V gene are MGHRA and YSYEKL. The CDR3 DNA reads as TGCGCCAGCAGCCAATTCAGCGGGGGGGCAGGGATAGATACGCAGTATTTT. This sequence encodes CASSQFSGGAGIDTQYF.

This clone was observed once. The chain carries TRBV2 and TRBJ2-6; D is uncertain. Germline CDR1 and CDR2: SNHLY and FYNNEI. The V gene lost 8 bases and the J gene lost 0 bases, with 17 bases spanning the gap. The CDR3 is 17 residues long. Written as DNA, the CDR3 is TGTGCCAGCGGGCCCGAGACCCATGGCTCTGGGGCCAACGTCCTGACTTTC. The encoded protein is CASGPETHGSGANVLTF.

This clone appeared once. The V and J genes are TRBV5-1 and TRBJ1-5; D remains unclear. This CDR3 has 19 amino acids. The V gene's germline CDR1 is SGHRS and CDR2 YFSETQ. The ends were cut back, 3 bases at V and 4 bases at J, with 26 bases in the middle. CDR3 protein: CASSSLSHHFLLLNQPQHF. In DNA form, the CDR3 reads TGCGCCAGCAGCTCCTTATCACACCATTTCCTCTTACTAAATCAGCCCCAGCATTTT. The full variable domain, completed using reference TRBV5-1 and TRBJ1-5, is KAGVTQTPRYLIKTRGQQVTLSCSPISGHRSVSWYQQTPGQGLQFLFEYFSETQRNKGNFPGRFSGRQFSNSRSEMNVSTLELGDSALYLCASSSLSHHFLLLNQPQHFGDGTRLSIL.

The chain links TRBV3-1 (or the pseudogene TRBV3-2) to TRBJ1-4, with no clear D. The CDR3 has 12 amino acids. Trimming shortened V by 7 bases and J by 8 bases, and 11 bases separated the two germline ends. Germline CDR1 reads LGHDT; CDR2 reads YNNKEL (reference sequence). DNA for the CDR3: TGTGCCAGCACGGGAGGAGACGAAAAACTGTTTTTT. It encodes CASTGGDEKLFF.

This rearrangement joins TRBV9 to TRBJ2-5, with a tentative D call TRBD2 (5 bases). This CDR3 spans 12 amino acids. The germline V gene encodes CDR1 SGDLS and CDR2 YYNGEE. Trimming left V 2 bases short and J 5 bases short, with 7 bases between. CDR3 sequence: CASSVGEETQYF. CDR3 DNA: TGTGCCAGCAGCGTCGGGGAGGAGACCCAGTACTTC.

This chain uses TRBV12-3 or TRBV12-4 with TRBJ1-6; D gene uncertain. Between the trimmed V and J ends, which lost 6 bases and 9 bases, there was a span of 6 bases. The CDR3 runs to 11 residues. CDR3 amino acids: CASRALSPLHF. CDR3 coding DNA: TGTGCCAGCAGGGCTCTTTCACCCCTCCACTTT.